The 9 T cell receptor beta chains given below trace back to one sample, sequenced in a study of T-cell reconstitution after alpha-beta-depleted transplantation in children. As it was prepared, the TCRbeta library received unique molecular identifiers. From the PCR reads, TCRdb called clonotypes with MiXCR, one entry per CDR3 protein. There are 65,000 to 75,000 distinct CDR3 sequences in the sample; roughly 4.4% occur only once, and approximately 17% lies in the top ten. Sequencing was performed on PBMCs, mostly from graft donor cells, taken 180 days after TCRalphabeta/CD19-depleted stem cell transplant. The receptors derive from a boy under three years old who had a stem cell transplant for acute myeloid leukemia, so the T cells may come from the graft donor.

This clonotype showed up many times. The J gene is TRBJ2-1, the V gene TRBV12-3 or TRBV12-4; 8 bases are shared with TRBD1. V shed 5 bases and J 8 bases; nucleotides not matched to a gene: 5. The CDR3 loop spans 13 amino acids. In DNA form, the CDR3 reads TGTGCCAGCAGTCCAAACAGGGGGGATGAGCAGTTCTTC. The encoded protein is CASSPNRGDEQFF.

This clonotype was detected many times. The V and J genes are TRBV15 and TRBJ2-4; D not certain. V lost 0 bases, J lost 0 bases, and 12 bases lay in between. The CDR3 has 17 amino acids. Germline-derived CDR1 and CDR2 are LNHNV and YYDKDF (reference sequence). The CDR3 coding sequence is TGTGCCACCAGCAGAGAACTTAAACTCTTAGCCAAAAACATTCAGTACTTC. Its translation is CATSRELKLLAKNIQYF. The full variable domain, rest sourced from reference TRBV15 and TRBJ2-4, is DAMVIQNPRYQVTQFGKPVTLSCSQTLNHNVMYWYQQKSSQAPKLLFHYYDKDFNNEADTPDNFQSRRPNTSFCFLDIRSPGLGDTAMYLCATSRELKLLAKNIQYFGAGTRLSVL.

Ten or more counts support this clonotype. The chain employs TRBV23-1 and TRBJ2-4, with TRBD1 matching over 9 bases. TRBV23-1 is annotated as an ORF whose role is uncertain. CDR3 length equals 18 residues. Trimming took 7 bases from V and 2 from J; bases not matched to a gene: 15. CDR3 residues: CASTTGQGFEEPKNIQYF. CDR3 nucleotides: TGCGCCAGCACAACGGGACAGGGATTCGAGGAACCCAAAAACATTCAGTACTTC.

This clonotype was seen many times. V and J are TRBV7-6 and TRBJ2-2; D is possibly TRBD2 (5 bases). Germline V gene sequence: CDR1 SGHVS, CDR2 FNYEAQ. This CDR3 has 15 amino acids. V lost 5 bases and J 4 bases, leaving 14 bases between the germline ends. As DNA, the CDR3 is TGTGCCAGCAGCCTAAGCGGTGGAATCACCGGGGAGCTGTTTTTT. Amino acids: CASSLSGGITGELFF.

At least ten counts were recorded for this clonotype. V gene TRBV15 combines with J gene TRBJ2-7; 10 bases are shared with TRBD1. CDR3 size: 15 residues. Germline V lookup: CDR1 LNHNV, CDR2 YYDKDF (reference sequence). The V segment lost 1 base and the J segment 3 bases; nucleotides outside the gene matches: 3. The CDR3 region has the DNA TGTGCCACCAGCAGAGCCGGGACAGGGGTCTACGAGCAGTACTTC. Protein product: CATSRAGTGVYEQYF.

Ten or more counts support this clonotype. V gene TRBV6-1 combines with J gene TRBJ2-2; 11 nucleotides match TRBD2. Germline loops: CDR1 MNHNS, CDR2 SASEGT. The CDR3 length is 15 residues. The V segment lost 6 bases and the J segment 5 bases; nucleotides outside the gene matches: 5. CDR3 nucleotide sequence: TGTGCCAGCAGGATAGCGGGGGGGGGAACCGGGGAGCTGTTTTTT. Protein sequence: CASRIAGGGTGELFF.

This clonotype has ten or more counts. This sequence joins TRBV5-1 and TRBJ1-2; D uncertain. Germline CDR1 and CDR2: SGHRS and YFSETQ. This CDR3 has 15 amino acids. Trimming removed 3 bases from V and 8 bases from J, with 20 bases in between. Written as DNA, the CDR3 is TGCGCCAGCAGCTCGGCGACACGGCCATCGGTGGGCTACACCTTC. This gives the protein CASSSATRPSVGYTF.

This clonotype was seen ten or more times. This sequence joins TRBV5-1 and TRBJ2-1; D is undetermined. CDR3 size: 10 residues. Per germline, CDR1 SGHRS and CDR2 YFSETQ. V was pared by 0 bases and J by 9 bases, with 1 base between. The CDR3 loop reads CASSLVEQFF. DNA of the CDR3: TGCGCCAGCAGCTTGGTTGAGCAGTTCTTC.

This clonotype was counted ten times or more. V usage is TRBV10-3 and J usage is TRBJ2-1; 7 bases fit TRBD1. Germline CDR1 and CDR2: ENHRY and SYGVKD. The CDR3 runs 16 residues. J gave up 8 bases and V 4 bases, and 14 bases lay outside the gene matches. DNA for the CDR3: TGTGCCATCAGTGGAGACGCCCGGAGACAGGGACATGAGCAGTTCTTC. Translation gives CAISGDARRQGHEQFF.